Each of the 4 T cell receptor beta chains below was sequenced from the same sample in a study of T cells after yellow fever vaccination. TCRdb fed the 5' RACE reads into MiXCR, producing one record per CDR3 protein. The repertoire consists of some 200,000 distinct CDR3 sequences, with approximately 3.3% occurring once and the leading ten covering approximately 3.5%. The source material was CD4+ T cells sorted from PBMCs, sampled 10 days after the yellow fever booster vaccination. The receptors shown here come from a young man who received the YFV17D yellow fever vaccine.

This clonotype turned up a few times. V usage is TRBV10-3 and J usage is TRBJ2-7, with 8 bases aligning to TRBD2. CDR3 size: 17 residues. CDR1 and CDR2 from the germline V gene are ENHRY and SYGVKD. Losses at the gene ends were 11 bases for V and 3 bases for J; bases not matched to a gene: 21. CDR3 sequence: CALRSRLAHLRGYEQYV. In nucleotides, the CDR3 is TGTGCCCTTCGAAGCCGACTAGCGCATCTTAGGGGCTACGAGCAGTACGTC.

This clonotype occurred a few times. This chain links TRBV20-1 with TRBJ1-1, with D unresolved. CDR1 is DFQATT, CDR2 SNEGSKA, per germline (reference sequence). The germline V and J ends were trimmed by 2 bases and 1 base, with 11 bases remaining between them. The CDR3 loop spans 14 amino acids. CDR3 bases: TGCAGTGCTAGAAGGGAACACACGAACACTGAAGCTTTCTTT. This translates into CSARREHTNTEAFF.

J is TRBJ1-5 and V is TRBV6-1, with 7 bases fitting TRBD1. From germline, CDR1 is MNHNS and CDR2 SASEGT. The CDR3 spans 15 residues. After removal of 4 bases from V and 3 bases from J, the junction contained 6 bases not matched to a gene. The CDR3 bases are TGTGCCAGCAGTGGTTTGGGACAGTTCAATCAGCCCCAGCATTTT. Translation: CASSGLGQFNQPQHF.

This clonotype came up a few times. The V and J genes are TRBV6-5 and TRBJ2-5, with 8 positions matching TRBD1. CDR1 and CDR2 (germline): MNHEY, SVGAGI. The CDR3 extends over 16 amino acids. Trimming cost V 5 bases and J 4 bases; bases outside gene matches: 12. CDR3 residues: CASSRGTGRIGETQYF. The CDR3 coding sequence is TGTGCCAGCAGTAGGGGGACAGGCAGGATTGGAGAGACCCAGTACTTC.